These 25 T cell receptor beta chains were sequenced from one sample in a study of T cell responses to AZD1222 COVID-19 vaccine. Some clones are missing from TCRdb's copy, which holds only in-frame ones; the method was immunoSEQ multiplex PCR. The table has more than 85,000 clones, about 86% seen once. The source was peripheral blood, collected on day 0 of AZD1222 vaccination. These receptors were obtained from an adult in good health.

V gene TRBV11-2 combines with J gene TRBJ1-2; D remains ambiguous. Germline lookup yields CDR1 SGHAT and CDR2 FQNNGV. V was trimmed by 0 bases and J by 4 bases, leaving 6 bases between them. The CDR3 extends over 13 amino acids. The CDR3 sequence: CASSLELGYGYTF. CDR3 in DNA: TGTGCCAGCAGCTTAGAGCTCGGCTATGGCTACACCTTC. The full variable domain, in which reference TRBV11-2 and TRBJ1-2 provide the parts outside the CDR3, is EAGVAQSPRYKIIEKRQSVAFWCNPISGHATLYWYQQILGQGPKLLIQFQNNGVVDDSQLPKDRFSAERLKGVDSTLKIQPAKLEDSAVYLCASSLELGYGYTFGSGTRLTVV.

This clone was counted a few times. The chain carries TRBV11-2 and TRBJ2-7; 12 bases fit TRBD1. V gave up 3 bases and J gave up 9 bases; unmatched junction bases: 9. Germline values: CDR1 SGHAT, CDR2 FQNNGV. The CDR3 runs to 15 residues. CDR3 DNA sequence: TGTGCCAGCAGCTTCGGCGGGACAGGGGGCCTGGGGCAGTACTTC. Amino acid sequence: CASSFGGTGGLGQYF.

V is TRBV12-5 and J is TRBJ1-2, with D tentatively TRBD1 (5 bases). There are 13 residues in the CDR3. Germline V gene lookup returns CDR1 LGHNT and CDR2 FRNRAP. Deletions cut 1 base from V and 8 bases from J, with 11 bases between. The CDR3: CASGLAGLSGYTF. In DNA, the CDR3 is TGTGCTAGTGGTTTGGCGGGGCTATCAGGCTACACCTTC. The variable domain in full, with the rest retrieved from reference TRBV12-5 and TRBJ1-2, is DARVTQTPRHKVTEMGQEVTMRCQPILGHNTVFWYRQTMMQGLELLAYFRNRAPLDDSGMPKDRFSAEMPDATLATLKIQPSEPRDSAVYFCASGLAGLSGYTFGSGTRLTVV.

This clone was counted a few times. The chain has TRBV7-8 and TRBJ2-7; TRBD1 might be the D (6 bases). V lost 1 base, J lost 3 bases, and 10 bases lay in between. The germline V gene has CDR1 SGHVS and CDR2 FQNEAQ. The length of the CDR3 is 14 residues. CDR3 region: CASSLGTGLYEQYF. The CDR3, as DNA: TGTGCCAGCAGCTTAGGAACAGGGCTCTACGAGCAGTACTTC.

The chain employs TRBV7-9 and TRBJ2-3; TRBD2 agrees at 8 bases. Germline trimming cut 1 base from V and 4 bases from J; bases unmatched to any gene: 4. The CDR3 sequence is 15 residues long. Per germline, CDR1 SEHNR and CDR2 FQNEAQ (reference sequence). This chain's CDR3 is CASSLVGSGADTQYF. The CDR3 DNA sequence: TGTGCCAGCAGCTTAGTGGGTAGCGGGGCAGATACGCAGTATTTT.

The chain links TRBV19 to TRBJ2-3; 7 bases match TRBD2. CDR3 size: 14 residues. Germline values: CDR1 LNHDA, CDR2 SQIVND (reference sequence). Trimming at V came to 5 bases and at J to 0 bases, leaving 2 bases not matched to a gene. The CDR3 sequence: CASSGRGSTDTQYF. DNA for the CDR3: TGTGCCAGTAGTGGGAGGGGTAGCACAGATACGCAGTATTTT. The full variable domain, its missing parts supplied by reference TRBV19 and TRBJ2-3, is DGGITQSPKYLFRKEGQNVTLSCEQNLNHDAMYWYRQDPGQGLRLIYYSQIVNDFQKGDIAEGYSVSREKKESFPLTVTSAQKNPTAFYLCASSGRGSTDTQYFGPGTRLTVL.

CDR3 sequence reads: CASREVRGNTGELFF. In nucleotides, the CDR3 is TGTGCCAGCAGGGAGGTTAGAGGGAACACCGGGGAGCTGTTTTTT. The chain employs TRBV7-2 and TRBJ2-2, with D tentatively TRBD2 (5 bases). Trimming left V 6 bases short and J 1 base short, with 12 bases between. The germline gives CDR1 SGHTA, CDR2 FQGNSA. This CDR3 is built from 15 residues.

This rearrangement joins TRBV5-1 to TRBJ1-4; 8 bases are shared with TRBD1. V trimming: 7 bases; J trimming: 2 bases; junction bases outside the gene matches: 7. The CDR3 loop spans 15 amino acids. Germline lookup yields CDR1 SGHRS and CDR2 YFSETQ. The chain's CDR3 is CASRDRRGTNEKLFF. CDR3 DNA: TGCGCCAGCCGGGACAGGAGGGGGACTAATGAAAAACTGTTTTTT. Full variable domain (remainder filled in from reference TRBV5-1 and TRBJ1-4): KAGVTQTPRYLIKTRGQQVTLSCSPISGHRSVSWYQQTPGQGLQFLFEYFSETQRNKGNFPGRFSGRQFSNSRSEMNVSTLELGDSALYLCASRDRRGTNEKLFFGSGTQLSVL.

The chain employs TRBV30 and TRBJ1-2; D is unclear. V dropped 2 bases and J dropped 2 bases, with 12 bases sitting between them. The CDR3 has 14 residues. Looked up from germline, CDR1 is GTSNPN and CDR2 is SVGIG (reference sequence). The chain's CDR3 is CAWSPQDGNYGYTF. In nucleotides, the CDR3 is TGTGCCTGGAGTCCCCAGGACGGGAACTATGGCTACACCTTC. Using reference TRBV30 and TRBJ1-2 for the parts outside the CDR3, the full variable domain is SQTIHQWPATLVQPVGSPLSLECTVEGTSNPNLYWYRQAAGRGLQLLFYSVGIGQISSEVPQNLSASRPQDRQFILSSKKLLLSDSGFYLCAWSPQDGNYGYTFGSGTRLTVV.

The CDR3 loop reads CASSYGRSNEKLFF. CDR3 DNA: TGTGCCAGCAGTTACGGGCGGAGTAATGAAAAACTGTTTTTT. The V gene is TRBV6-5, the J gene TRBJ1-4; D gene ambiguous. V lost 2 bases and J lost 4, with 8 bases in between. CDR3 length equals 14 residues. Germline CDR1 MNHEY, CDR2 SVGAGI.

The chain is built from TRBV12-3 or TRBV12-4 and TRBJ2-5, with 8 nucleotides matching TRBD2. Trimming removed 3 bases from V and 3 bases from J; junction bases left unmatched: 0. CDR3 size: 13 residues. The CDR3 protein is CASSFGGEETQYF. The DNA of the CDR3 is TGTGCCAGCAGTTTCGGGGGGGAAGAGACCCAGTACTTC.

The J gene is TRBJ2-3, the V gene TRBV11-2; 8 bases match TRBD2. V was pared by 3 bases and J by 2 bases, with 4 bases of the junction left unmatched. CDR3 length: 15 residues. The germline gives CDR1 SGHAT, CDR2 FQNNGV. CDR3 sequence (DNA): TGTGCCAGCAGCTTTAGGCGGGGGGACACAGATACGCAGTATTTT. This codes for CASSFRRGDTDTQYF.

V is TRBV7-2 and J is TRBJ1-6, with 9 bases fitting TRBD1. V gave up 4 bases and J gave up 7 bases; unmatched junction bases: 5. The CDR3 runs to 15 residues. Germline-derived CDR1 and CDR2 are SGHTA and FQGNSA. The CDR3 protein is CASSWGQGKNSPLHF. The CDR3 region has the DNA TGTGCCAGCAGCTGGGGACAGGGAAAGAATTCACCCCTCCACTTT.

The V gene is TRBV6-5, the J gene TRBJ1-1; no clear D gene. The germline V and J ends were trimmed by 6 bases and 3 bases, with 8 bases remaining between them. The germline CDR1 and CDR2 sequences are MNHEY and SVGAGI. CDR3 size: 12 residues. CDR3 bases: TGTGCCAGCAGCCAGTCCTACACTGAAGCTTTCTTT. This codes for CASSQSYTEAFF.

The V gene is TRBV28, the J gene TRBJ2-7, with 11 bases lining up with TRBD2. The germline CDR1 and CDR2 sequences are MDHEN and SYDVKM. The ends lost 6 bases at V and 6 bases at J; junction bases unmatched: 4. The CDR3 loop spans 13 amino acids. The CDR3 region is CASRTSGDFEQYF. The CDR3 DNA reads TGTGCCAGCAGGACTAGCGGGGATTTCGAGCAGTACTTC.

The chain is built from TRBV18 and TRBJ2-1; 15 nucleotides agree with TRBD2. This CDR3 is built from 16 residues. V dropped 5 bases and J dropped 7; count of bases not matched to a gene: 6. Germline assignment: CDR1 KGHSH and CDR2 LQKENI. This CDR3 reads CASSGGLAGGHNEQFF. CDR3 nucleotide sequence: TGTGCCAGCTCAGGAGGACTAGCGGGGGGGCATAATGAGCAGTTCTTC.

V usage is TRBV4-3 and J usage is TRBJ1-1; D might be TRBD1 (5 bases). Germline assignment: CDR1 LGHNA and CDR2 YSLEER. V was shortened by 0 bases and J by 4 bases, with 15 bases between the two germline ends. The CDR3 loop spans 16 amino acids. The CDR3 spells CASSQDVGGGLTEAFF. Written as DNA, the CDR3 is TGCGCCAGCAGCCAAGATGTTGGGGGGGGTCTCACTGAAGCTTTCTTT.

V usage is TRBV3-1 (or the pseudogene TRBV3-2) and J usage is TRBJ1-3; D unresolved. Per the germline V gene, CDR1 is LGHDT and CDR2 is YNNKEL (reference sequence). The CDR3 has 11 residues. V shed 6 bases and J shed 8 bases, with 8 bases lying between them. The CDR3 DNA follows: TGTGCCAGCAGGCGCGGGGACACCATATATTTT. Amino acids: CASRRGDTIYF.

The count of this clone is one. This CDR3 is CASKKRGHTDTQYF. DNA for the CDR3: TGTGCCAGCAAGAAGCGGGGGCACACAGATACGCAGTATTTT. The genes are TRBV28 and TRBJ2-3, with TRBD2 matching 8 bases. J was trimmed by 2 bases and V by 7 bases; bases with no gene match: 5. Per the germline V gene, CDR1 is MDHEN and CDR2 is SYDVKM. This CDR3 has 14 amino acids.

This clone showed up just once. This chain connects TRBV12-3 or TRBV12-4 to TRBJ1-2; the D gene is possibly TRBD1 (5 bases). This CDR3 is 13 amino acids long. The V end was cut by 5 bases, the J end by 4 bases, with 11 bases between. The CDR3 bases are TGTGCCAGCAGTCTCGGGGCTGGCTATGGCTACACCTTC. It specifies CASSLGAGYGYTF.

The CDR3 DNA is TGTGCCAGTAGTTCTCAGGGGGCTACCGAGCAGTACTTC. Amino acids: CASSSQGATEQYF. The chain employs TRBV19 and TRBJ2-7; TRBD1 agrees at 8 bases. The trim removed 5 bases at V and 6 bases at J, leaving 6 bases unmatched. This CDR3 has 13 amino acids. Germline values: CDR1 LNHDA, CDR2 SQIVND (reference sequence).

This rearrangement joins TRBV19 to TRBJ1-6; 8 bases are shared with TRBD1. Germline CDR1 is LNHDA and CDR2 is SQIVND (reference sequence). CDR3 length: 14 amino acids. Trimming removed 4 bases from V and 7 bases from J; junction bases left unmatched: 3. The CDR3 spells CASSTGQANSPLHF. CDR3 DNA: TGTGCCAGTAGTACGGGACAGGCCAATTCACCCCTCCACTTT.

This clone was detected once. This sequence joins TRBV28 and TRBJ2-7; 7 bases fit TRBD1. Germline V gene data show CDR1 as MDHEN and CDR2 as SYDVKM. Trimming removed 6 bases from V and 2 bases from J; junction bases left unmatched: 7. The CDR3 extends over 14 amino acids. DNA for the CDR3: TGTGCCAGCAGCTCTCCAACAGGGGCCTACGAGCAGTACTTC. Its translation is CASSSPTGAYEQYF.

The J gene is TRBJ1-1, the V gene TRBV7-6, with TRBD1 as a possible D gene (6 bases). Trimming left V 1 base short and J 5 bases short, with 17 bases between. CDR3 size: 16 residues. The germline gives CDR1 SGHVS, CDR2 FNYEAQ. CDR3 nucleotide sequence: TGTGCCAGCAGCTTAGGGCGGGCCAGGGGTAAAACTGAAGCTTTCTTT. This gives the protein CASSLGRARGKTEAFF.

The chain couples TRBV7-6 to TRBJ1-1, with 9 nucleotides matching TRBD1. This CDR3 is built from 15 residues. With V trimmed by 5 bases and J by 1 base, 5 bases remained unmatched. In germline, CDR1 is SGHVS, CDR2 FNYEAQ. The CDR3 loop reads CASSQQGAGNTEAFF. The CDR3 region has the DNA TGTGCCAGCAGCCAACAGGGGGCTGGGAACACTGAAGCTTTCTTT.